The clone carrying this T cell receptor beta chain was seen only a few times. Generated by immunoSEQ multiplex PCR, the TCRdb table keeps only in-frame clones and is missing some. The sample shows some 97,000 clones, approximately 92% of them seen only once. This sample was included in a study of T cell changes during pregnancy in multiple sclerosis. Trimming took 3 bases from V and 7 from J, leaving 15 bases between them. The CDR3 runs to 14 residues. Germline CDR1 reads LNHNV; CDR2 reads YYDKDF (reference sequence). The sample here was peripheral blood, taken after pregnancy. V usage is TRBV15 and J usage is TRBJ2-5; D perhaps matches TRBD1 (6 bases). This clonotype originated in a female donor with multiple sclerosis, enrolled in a pregnancy study. The CDR3 sequence is CATSRKTGTGTQYF. CDR3 bases: TGTGCCACCAGCAGGAAGACAGGAACAGGGACCCAGTACTTC. The complete variable domain, with remaining parts taken from reference TRBV15 and TRBJ2-5, reads DAMVIQNPRYQVTQFGKPVTLSCSQTLNHNVMYWYQQKSSQAPKLLFHYYDKDFNNEADTPDNFQSRRPNTSFCFLDIRSPGLGDTAMYLCATSRKTGTGTQYFGPGTRLLVL.